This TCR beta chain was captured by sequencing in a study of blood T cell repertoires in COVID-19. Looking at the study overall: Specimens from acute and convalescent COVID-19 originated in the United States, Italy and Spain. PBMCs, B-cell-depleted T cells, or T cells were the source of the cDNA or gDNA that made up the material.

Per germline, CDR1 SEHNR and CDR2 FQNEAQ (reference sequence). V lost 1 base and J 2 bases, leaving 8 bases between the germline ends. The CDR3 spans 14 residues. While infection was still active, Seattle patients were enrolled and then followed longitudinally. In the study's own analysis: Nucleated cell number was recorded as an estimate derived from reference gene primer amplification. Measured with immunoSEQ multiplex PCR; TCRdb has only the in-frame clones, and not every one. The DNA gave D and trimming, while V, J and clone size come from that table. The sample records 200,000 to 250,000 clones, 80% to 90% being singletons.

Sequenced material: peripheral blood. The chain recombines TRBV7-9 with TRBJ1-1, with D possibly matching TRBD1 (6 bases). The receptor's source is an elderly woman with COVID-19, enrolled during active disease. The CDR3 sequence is CASSLGQANTEAFF. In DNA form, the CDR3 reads TGTGCCAGCAGCTTAGGACAGGCAAACACTGAAGCTTTCTTT. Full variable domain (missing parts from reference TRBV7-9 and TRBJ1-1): DTGVSQNPRHKITKRGQNVTFRCDPISEHNRLYWYRQTLGQGPEFLTYFQNEAQLEKSRLLSDRFSAERPKGSFSTLEIQRTEQGDSAMYLCASSLGQANTEAFFGQGTRLTVV.